A selection of T cell receptor beta chains follows, all from one sample in a study of CD8+ T cells in alopecia areata. Clones were read by immunoSEQ multiplex PCR, and TCRdb kept only the in-frame ones, dropping some. This sample has about 200,000 clones; roughly 60% occur once, and the top ten carry 5.5% to 6%. The sample here was CD4+ T cells sorted from blood, taken at week 24, from a patient treated with tofacitinib. The receptors shown here come from a human donor with alopecia areata. Both conserved end residues are part of each CDR3. Each record gives: V gene, clone size, J gene, D gene, CDR3 DNA, CDR3 protein. D genes are given only for firm matches. Clone size is shown for a subset of rows, as once, few, many or a class of expanded clone.

TRBV5-6	once	TRBJ1-2	NA	TGTGCCAGCTCGCTCTTCGAGGGCTACACCTTC	CASSLFEGYTF
TRBV5-5	few	TRBJ1-5	TRBD1	TGTGCCAGCAGCAGGGGAGGGACAGCCGGTGATCAGCCCCAGCATTTT	CASSRGGTAGDQPQHF
TRBV27	NA	TRBJ2-3	NA	TGTGCCAGCAGTTTATCGGGTAGCTGGGCAGATACGCAGTATTTT	CASSLSGSWADTQYF
TRBV29-1	NA	TRBJ2-7	TRBD1	TGCAGCTCCAGGACAGGGGCCTACGAGCAGTACTTC	CSSRTGAYEQYF
TRBV29-1	NA	TRBJ1-1	NA	TGCAGCGTCCAGGCGTGGGCTGACACTGAAGCTTTCTTT	CSVQAWADTEAFF
TRBV5-1	NA	TRBJ2-3	NA	TGCGCCAGCAGCTTACAAACTGGCACAGATACGCAGTATTTT	CASSLQTGTDTQYF
TRBV4-3	once	TRBJ2-7	TRBD2	TGCGCCAGCAGCCCCCGCTTAGCGGGAGCAATCGAGCAGTACTTC	CASSPRLAGAIEQYF
TRBV2	once	TRBJ2-1	NA	TGTGCCAGCAGTGTAGGGACCCTTGTGGCCTACAATGAGCAGTTCTTC	CASSVGTLVAYNEQFF
TRBV4-1	few	TRBJ2-5	TRBD2	TGCGCCAGCAGCCAAGATAGGACTAGCTTTGAGACCCAGTACTTC	CASSQDRTSFETQYF
TRBV28	NA	TRBJ1-1	TRBD1	TGTGCCAGCAGCCAACAGGGGACCAACACTGAAGCTTTCTTT	CASSQQGTNTEAFF
TRBV10-3	few	TRBJ2-6	NA	TGTGCCATCAGTGTACGGGACGGGAGCTCTGGGGCCAACGTCCTGACTTTC	CAISVRDGSSGANVLTF
TRBV5-1	NA	TRBJ2-1	NA	TGCGCCAGCAGCTTAATTGAGCGTGAGCAGTTCTTC	CASSLIEREQFF
TRBV5-1	once	TRBJ2-6	TRBD1	TGCGCCAGCAGCACAGCACTTGGGACAGGGGGCGCACTGGCCAACGTCCTGACTTTC	CASSTALGTGGALANVLTF
TRBV5-4	NA	TRBJ2-6	NA	TGTGCCAGCAGCCTTCTTACCTCTGGGGCCAACGTCCTGACTTTC	CASSLLTSGANVLTF
TRBV6-6	many	TRBJ2-7	TRBD1	TGTGCCAGCATGATGACAGGGGACTCCTACGAGCAGTACTTC	CASMMTGDSYEQYF
TRBV27	NA	TRBJ2-7	NA	TGTGCCAGCAGTCCGGAACAGGTCCCGTCGATCTACGAGCAGTACTTC	CASSPEQVPSIYEQYF
TRBV27	few	TRBJ1-2	TRBD1	TGTGCCAGCAGTCCGTCGACAGGGGGCCTCATTCGCTACACCTTC	CASSPSTGGLIRYTF
TRBV5-4	NA	TRBJ1-1	NA	TGTGCCAGCAGCCCAGACAGTAACACTGAAGCTTTCTTT	CASSPDSNTEAFF
TRBV30	few	TRBJ2-7	TRBD2	TGTGCCTGGAGTAGGTATGGCGGGAGGGAAGCCTACGAGCAGTACTTC	CAWSRYGGREAYEQYF
TRBV13	once	TRBJ2-7	TRBD2	TGTGCCAGCAGCCTCAGGACTAGCGGGTCCTCTTCCTACGAGCAGTACTTC	CASSLRTSGSSSYEQYF
TRBV29-1	NA	TRBJ2-7	TRBD1	TGCAGCGCCCAGGGGGCTTCCTACGAGCAGTACTTC	CSAQGASYEQYF
TRBV5-1	NA	TRBJ2-3	NA	TGCGCCAGCAGCTCGCTAACACAAATCACAGATACGCAGTATTTT	CASSSLTQITDTQYF
TRBV28	NA	TRBJ2-3	TRBD2	TGTGCCAGCAGTCGACTAGCGGGAGGCACAGATACGCAGTATTTT	CASSRLAGGTDTQYF
TRBV4-1	NA	TRBJ2-7	NA	TGCGCCAGCAGCCAAGAACAGCAGACCTACGAGCAGTACTTC	CASSQEQQTYEQYF
TRBV30	NA	TRBJ1-1	NA	TGTGCCTGTGCGAGTGAGGCTGAAGCTTTCTTT	CACASEAEAFF
TRBV18	NA	TRBJ2-5	NA	TGTGCCAGCTCACCAACGTCGAGTAGCCCGGAGACCCAGTACTTC	CASSPTSSSPETQYF
TRBV5-6	NA	TRBJ1-1	NA	TGTGCCAGCAGGCAGGACTTGCCGGGCACTGAAGCTTTCTTT	CASRQDLPGTEAFF
TRBV29-1	NA	TRBJ2-5	NA	TGCAGCGTCGGTGGCGAGACCCAGTACTTC	CSVGGETQYF
TRBV19	few	TRBJ1-5	TRBD1	TGTGCCAGTAGTACACAGGGGGCTAACAGCAATCAGCCCCAGCATTTT	CASSTQGANSNQPQHF
TRBV29-1	NA	TRBJ1-3	NA	TGCAGCGTTGCTGACCGAAGATCTGGAAACACCATATATTTT	CSVADRRSGNTIYF
TRBV9	NA	TRBJ2-3	NA	TGTGCCAGCAGCGTAGCACACACAGATACGCAGTATTTT	CASSVAHTDTQYF
TRBV6-6	few	TRBJ2-7	TRBD2	TGTGCCAGCAGCCGACTAGCGGGAGCAACCTACGAGCAGTACTTC	CASSRLAGATYEQYF
TRBV2	NA	TRBJ2-3	NA	TGTGCCAGCAGAGCTAGTATAGGAACAGATACGCAGTATTTT	CASRASIGTDTQYF
TRBV5-4	NA	TRBJ2-2	NA	TGTGCCAGCAGCTTGGGGCTAGCGAACACCGGGGAGCTGTTTTTT	CASSLGLANTGELFF
TRBV19	few	TRBJ2-1	NA	TGTGCCAGTAGTATAGAGGGGACTGAGCAGTTCTTC	CASSIEGTEQFF
TRBV5-6	NA	TRBJ2-5	NA	TGTGCCAGCAGCTTGAGTCCCAGGGAAGAGACCCAGTACTTC	CASSLSPREETQYF
TRBV10-3	few	TRBJ1-1	NA	TGTGCCATGAGCGAACAGGTGAACACTGAAGCTTTCTTT	CAMSEQVNTEAFF
TRBV5-4	NA	TRBJ2-7	NA	TGTGCCAGCAGCTCGCAGGGAGAGCAGTACTTC	CASSSQGEQYF
TRBV7-3	NA	TRBJ2-3	NA	TGTGCCAGCAGCATCAACATCTTCACAGATACGCAGTATTTT	CASSINIFTDTQYF
TRBV5-1	few	TRBJ2-5	NA	TGCGCCAGCAGCTTGGGAGCGGAGGGGTTGGGAGAGACCCAGTACTTC	CASSLGAEGLGETQYF
TRBV15	few	TRBJ1-5	NA	TGTGCCACCAGCATGCAGGGGTTGGGCAATCAGCCCCAGCATTTT	CATSMQGLGNQPQHF
TRBV28	NA	TRBJ2-7	NA	TGTGCCAGCAGTTTAGGGAGACCCAACGAGCAGTACTTC	CASSLGRPNEQYF
TRBV6-5	once	TRBJ2-1	TRBD1	TGTGCCAGCAGTTACACCGGGACAGGGGAATACAATGAGCAGTTCTTC	CASSYTGTGEYNEQFF
TRBV29-1	NA	TRBJ2-5	TRBD1	TGCAGCGTTGAGGCAGGGGGAGAGACCCAGTACTTC	CSVEAGGETQYF
TRBV2	NA	TRBJ2-5	NA	TGTGCCAGCAGTGATGAGGAGACCCAGTACTTC	CASSDEETQYF
TRBV5-6	NA	TRBJ1-2	TRBD1	TGTGCCAGCAGCTTGTCAGGGGGAAGTGGCTACACCTTC	CASSLSGGSGYTF
TRBV28	NA	TRBJ1-2	TRBD1	TGTGCCAGCAGTCCCTCGACAGGGTGGGGCCTTGGCTACACCTTC	CASSPSTGWGLGYTF